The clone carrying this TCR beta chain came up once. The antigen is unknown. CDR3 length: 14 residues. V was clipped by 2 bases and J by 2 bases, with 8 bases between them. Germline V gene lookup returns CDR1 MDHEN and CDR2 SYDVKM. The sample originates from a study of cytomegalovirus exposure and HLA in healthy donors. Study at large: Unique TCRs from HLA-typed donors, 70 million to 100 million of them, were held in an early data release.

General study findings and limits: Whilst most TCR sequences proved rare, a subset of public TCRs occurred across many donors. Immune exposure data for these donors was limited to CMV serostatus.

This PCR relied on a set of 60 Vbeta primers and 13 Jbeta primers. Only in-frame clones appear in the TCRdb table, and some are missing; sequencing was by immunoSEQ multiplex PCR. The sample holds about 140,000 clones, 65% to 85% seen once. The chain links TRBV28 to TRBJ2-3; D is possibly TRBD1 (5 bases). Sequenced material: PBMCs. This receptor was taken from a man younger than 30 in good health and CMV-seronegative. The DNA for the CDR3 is TGTGCCAGCAGTTTACAGGGATTCACAGATACGCAGTATTTT. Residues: CASSLQGFTDTQYF.